This T cell receptor beta chain was profiled in a study of response to subunit inactivated influenza vaccine. TCRdb re-called the RT-PCR reads through MiXCR, storing one row per CDR3 protein. The data hold 450,000 to 600,000 distinct CDR3 sequences, with approximately 7.2% observed a single time. The germline V gene has CDR1 SQVTM and CDR2 ANQGSEA. The CDR3 covers 13 residues. V gave up 4 bases and J gave up 4 bases; unmatched junction bases: 5. This clonotype was seen ten or more times. The V call is TRBV29-1, the J call TRBJ1-2; 8 bases match TRBD1. The origin of this receptor is a man between 50 and 75 years old who received an inactivated influenza vaccine. The sample consisted of PBMCs from blood, taken 23 to 25 months after vaccination. DNA for the CDR3: TGCAGCGTTGGGACAGGGAACACCTATGGCTACACCTTC. Its translation is CSVGTGNTYGYTF.